The clone carrying this T cell receptor (beta chain) came up a few times. The V gene's germline CDR1 is MNHEY and CDR2 SVGAGI. This CDR3 region has 15 residues. V was clipped by 6 bases and J by 1 base, with 14 bases between them. This sample was taken from a study of human T cells and chemical hapten exposure. Study details: Patches with 0.01% DPC went on the upper back, and the tests were read at 6 days.

Time point defined: patch test 1, 2 weeks after DPC sensitization. Treatment indicated: therapeutic diphenylcyclopropenone sensitization with weekly scalp DPC. Whole blood, unfractionated, served as the material for total RNA extraction. TCRdb re-called the RACE reads with MiXCR, one entry per CDR3 protein. Of around 57,000 distinct CDR3 sequences listed, roughly 9.6% are singletons. The clonotype originates from a woman in her thirties or forties with alopecia areata. Some clones in this sample may be carry-over from other donors' samples. The chain carries TRBV6-5 and TRBJ2-3; tentatively, D is TRBD1 (5 bases). The specimen comprised whole blood, sampled in connection with sensitization to the hapten diphenylcyclopropenone (DPC). CDR3 coding DNA: TGTGCCAGCAGGATGCAGGGCGTGGGCACAGATACGCAGTATTTT. The encoded protein is CASRMQGVGTDTQYF.